These 29 T cell receptor beta chains were sequenced from one sample in a study of T cells after yellow fever vaccination. From the 5' RACE reads, TCRdb called clonotypes with MiXCR, one entry per CDR3 protein. Among roughly 350,000 distinct CDR3 sequences listed, about 4% were seen once. The sequences come from PBMCs, collected 5 days after the yellow fever booster vaccination. The receptors were gathered from a man aged 18 to 30 who received the YFV17D yellow fever vaccine.

The chain links TRBV5-1 to TRBJ2-7; D is perhaps TRBD1 (6 bases). Trimming took off 4 bases at V and 2 bases at J, with 16 bases between the two ends. Germline V lookup: CDR1 SGHRS, CDR2 YFSETQ. This CDR3 has 15 amino acids. The CDR3 sequence: CASSPGSQGTYEQYF. The DNA for the CDR3 is TGCGCCAGCAGCCCGGGAAGCCAGGGGACCTACGAGCAGTACTTC.

This clonotype was counted ten times or more. This chain joins TRBV5-1 and TRBJ2-5; 9 bases map to TRBD1. The CDR3 has 15 amino acids. Germline CDR1 is SGHRS and CDR2 is YFSETQ. Losses at the gene ends were 3 bases for V and 5 bases for J; bases not matched to a gene: 8. The CDR3 DNA sequence: TGCGCCAGCAGCTCCGAACAGGGGGCTTGGGAGACCCAGTACTTC. Translation gives CASSSEQGAWETQYF.

This clonotype was seen only a few times. The V and J genes are TRBV10-3 and TRBJ2-3; 10 bases are a match to TRBD2. CDR1 and CDR2 from the germline V gene are ENHRY and SYGVKD. V dropped 0 bases and J dropped 2; count of bases not matched to a gene: 8. The CDR3 has 18 amino acids. The CDR3 nucleotides read TGTGCCATCAGTGAGTCTGGAGCGGGGGGGCCTCTCACAGATACGCAGTATTTT. It is translated as CAISESGAGGPLTDTQYF.

This clonotype was detected ten times or more. J is TRBJ1-5 and V is TRBV7-2, with D hard to call. Per the germline V gene, CDR1 is SGHTA and CDR2 is FQGNSA. This CDR3 is 15 amino acids long. The V end was cut by 5 bases, the J end by 0 bases, with 11 bases between. The CDR3 here is CASSPKGYSNQPQHF. CDR3 in DNA: TGTGCCAGCAGCCCCAAAGGGTATAGCAATCAGCCCCAGCATTTT.

The rearrangement uses TRBV14 and TRBJ1-2; 7 bases are a match to TRBD1. The CDR3 runs 17 residues. Germline V CDR1 and CDR2: SGHDN, FVKESK. V trimming: 6 bases; J trimming: 0 bases; junction bases outside the gene matches: 13. CDR3 region: CASSRLGTDSSNYGYTF. The DNA of the CDR3 is TGTGCCAGCAGTCGATTGGGGACAGACAGTTCTAACTATGGCTACACCTTC.

The chain has TRBV5-1 and TRBJ1-4, with 7 bases matching TRBD1. The germline CDR1 and CDR2 sequences are SGHRS and YFSETQ. The CDR3 totals 15 residues. The V and J ends lost 0 bases and 8 bases, in that order; junction bases with no gene match: 7. CDR3 sequence: CASSLGGQGEEKLFF. The DNA of the CDR3 is TGCGCCAGCAGCTTGGGTGGGCAGGGGGAAGAAAAACTGTTTTTT.

This clonotype appeared many times. The chain recombines TRBV6-5 with TRBJ1-1; D not certain. V lost 0 bases, J lost 1 base, and 3 bases lay in between. CDR3 length: 13 residues. CDR1 and CDR2 (germline): MNHEY, SVGAGI. The CDR3 sequence is CASSYSQNTEAFF. CDR3 DNA: TGTGCCAGCAGTTACTCACAGAACACTGAAGCTTTCTTT.

This clonotype was seen only a few times. This chain joins TRBV20-1 and TRBJ1-5; D unresolved. The CDR3 is made up of 11 amino acids. V lost 6 bases to trimming and J lost 5 bases, with 8 bases between them. The germline V gene has CDR1 DFQATT and CDR2 SNEGSKA (reference sequence). The CDR3 nucleotides read TGCAGTGCCGGGCCCGATCAGCCCCAGCATTTT. It is translated as CSAGPDQPQHF.

This clonotype was seen ten or more times. This chain uses TRBV12-3 or TRBV12-4 with TRBJ2-5; TRBD2 agrees at 10 bases. The trim removed 1 base at V and 3 bases at J, leaving 5 bases unmatched. The length of the CDR3 is 16 residues. CDR3 sequence: CASSLGLAGAKETQYF. The CDR3 DNA is TGTGCCAGCAGTTTAGGCCTAGCGGGGGCGAAAGAGACCCAGTACTTC.

The table lists this clonotype with many counts. The DNA for the CDR3 is TGTGCCAGCAGGCCCACTAGCGGGGGGCTCCAAGAGACCCAGTACTTC. This encodes CASRPTSGGLQETQYF. The chain carries TRBV6-6 and TRBJ2-5; 12 nucleotides align to TRBD2. CDR1 MNHNY and CDR2 SVGAGI come from the germline V gene (reference sequence). Trimming took 6 bases from V and 1 from J; bases not matched to a gene: 6. The length of the CDR3 is 16 residues.

This clonotype occurred a few times. V usage is TRBV5-1 and J usage is TRBJ1-6, with D maybe TRBD1 (6 bases). Germline V lookup: CDR1 SGHRS, CDR2 YFSETQ. The CDR3 contains 15 residues. The V gene lost 0 bases and the J gene lost 9 bases, with 13 bases spanning the gap. The CDR3 sequence: CASSLVPGAGSPLHF. CDR3 bases: TGCGCCAGCAGCTTGGTCCCAGGGGCCGGTTCACCCCTCCACTTT. The variable domain in full, completed from reference TRBV5-1 and TRBJ1-6, reads KAGVTQTPRYLIKTRGQQVTLSCSPISGHRSVSWYQQTPGQGLQFLFEYFSETQRNKGNFPGRFSGRQFSNSRSEMNVSTLELGDSALYLCASSLVPGAGSPLHFGNGTRLTVT.

The chain couples TRBV12-5 to TRBJ2-3; TRBD1 matches at 8 bases. V lost 4 bases to trimming and J lost 4 bases; unmatched junction nucleotides: 7. The germline gives CDR1 LGHNT, CDR2 FRNRAP. There are 15 residues in the CDR3. The chain's CDR3 is CASGSPDRGPDTQYF. CDR3 coding DNA: TGTGCTAGTGGTTCCCCCGACAGGGGCCCAGATACGCAGTATTTT.

A note on this clonotype: Given a much more abundant clone one base away, this may be a read error. This chain links TRBV4-3 with TRBJ2-1; no definite D call. Per germline, CDR1 LGHNA and CDR2 YSLEER. The CDR3 sequence is 15 residues long. The CDR3 bases are TGCGCCAGCAGCCAAGATGGGAACAGATACAATGAGCATTTCTTC. Protein: CASSQDGNRYNEHFF.

The V call is TRBV10-3, the J call TRBJ1-4; TRBD1 might be the D (5 bases). The CDR3 has 13 residues. The V gene lost 10 bases and the J gene lost 0 bases, with 9 bases spanning the gap. The germline V gene encodes CDR1 ENHRY and CDR2 SYGVKD. CDR3 in DNA: TGTGCCAGCGGACAACCAACTAATGAAAAACTGTTTTTT. It is translated as CASGQPTNEKLFF.

This clonotype was seen a handful of times. The genes are TRBV4-1 and TRBJ1-3; D perhaps matches TRBD1 (6 bases). The CDR3 loop spans 16 amino acids. Looked up from germline, CDR1 is MGHRA and CDR2 is YSYEKL. The V and J ends lost 4 bases and 3 bases respectively, with 16 bases between them. The CDR3 region is CASSPRTAEFGNTIYF. CDR3 nucleotides: TGCGCCAGCAGCCCCCGGACAGCGGAGTTTGGAAACACCATATATTTT.

This clonotype came up a few times. The chain links TRBV14 to TRBJ2-1, with D perhaps being TRBD1 or TRBD2 (6 bases each). V dropped 7 bases and J dropped 7 bases, with 17 bases sitting between them. There are 14 residues in the CDR3. Germline V gives CDR1 SGHDN, CDR2 FVKESK. Here the CDR3 reads CASTFGGGLNEQFF. As DNA, the CDR3 is TGTGCCAGCACCTTCGGAGGGGGATTAAATGAGCAGTTCTTC.

The table lists this clonotype with a few counts. The chain couples TRBV28 to TRBJ2-7; D call uncertain. CDR3 length equals 14 residues. The germline gives CDR1 MDHEN, CDR2 SYDVKM. V lost 5 bases and J 4 bases, leaving 15 bases between the germline ends. The CDR3 reads CASSPSGTLYEQYV. The CDR3 bases are TGTGCCAGCAGTCCCTCCGGTACTCTGTACGAGCAGTACGTC.

On this clonotype: The junction differs from germline at one of its ends, possibly a read error. The chain is built from TRBV7-9 and TRBJ2-7, with 8 bases that match TRBD2. The CDR3 has 16 residues. CDR1 and CDR2 (germline): SEHNR, FQNEAQ (reference sequence). The CDR3 here is CASSLASGGEPYEQYF. In DNA form, the CDR3 reads TGTGCCAGCAGCCTAGCCTCGGGGGGGGAACCCTACGAGCAGTACTTC.

In this sample, this clonotype turned up many times. The rearrangement uses TRBV7-6 and TRBJ2-5, with D unclear. CDR3 length: 15 amino acids. The ends were cut back, 5 bases at V and 1 base at J, with 14 bases in the middle. Germline values: CDR1 SGHVS, CDR2 FNYEAQ. The CDR3 reads CASSHRSVLQETQYF. Written as DNA, the CDR3 is TGTGCCAGCAGCCACCGGTCCGTTCTCCAAGAGACCCAGTACTTC. Full variable domain (rest looked up from reference TRBV7-6 and TRBJ2-5): GAGVSQSPRYKVTKRGQDVALRCDPISGHVSLYWYRQALGQGPEFLTYFNYEAQQDKSGLPNDRFSAERPEGSISTLTIQRTEQRDSAMYRCASSHRSVLQETQYFGPGTRLLVL.

This clonotype was counted at least ten times. This rearrangement joins TRBV9 to TRBJ2-2; 7 bases align to TRBD2. Germline loops: CDR1 SGDLS, CDR2 YYNGEE. After removal of 2 bases from V and 4 bases from J, the junction contained 5 bases not matched to a gene. The CDR3 length is 15 residues. For the CDR3, the DNA is TGTGCCAGCAGCGTTGCCAGCGGGATCACCGGGGAGCTGTTTTTT. It specifies CASSVASGITGELFF.

This clonotype was seen more than once but under ten times. The chain couples TRBV6-2 or TRBV6-3 to TRBJ1-2, with D maybe TRBD1 (6 bases). Trimming removed 4 bases at V and 0 bases at J, with 30 bases between. This CDR3 contains 21 residues. Germline-derived CDR1 and CDR2 are MNHEY and SVGEGT. CDR3 region: CASSFELRADRDPSPNYGYTF. In nucleotides, the CDR3 is TGTGCCAGCAGTTTTGAGCTCCGAGCGGACAGAGATCCGTCCCCTAACTATGGCTACACCTTC.

This clonotype was detected ten times or more. The chain links TRBV4-3 to TRBJ1-6; 9 bases are shared with TRBD1. The CDR3 has 17 residues. The V and J ends lost 1 base and 9 bases, in that order; junction bases with no gene match: 10. Germline V gives CDR1 LGHNA, CDR2 YSLEER. The CDR3 DNA follows: TGCGCCAGCAGCCAAGTATCGGACAGGGGTCCAGGTTCACCCCTCCACTTT. It yields the protein CASSQVSDRGPGSPLHF.

Many counts were recorded for this clonotype. The chain is built from TRBV5-1 and TRBJ2-2; D uncertain. The V gene's germline CDR1 is SGHRS and CDR2 YFSETQ. The V gene lost 1 base and the J gene lost 7 bases, with 5 bases spanning the gap. The CDR3 length is 12 residues. The CDR3 spells CASSLIDGELFF. The CDR3 bases are TGCGCCAGCAGCTTGATCGACGGGGAGCTGTTTTTT.

This clonotype was seen a handful of times. V is TRBV5-4 and J is TRBJ2-5; 10 bases are shared with TRBD2. There are 15 residues in the CDR3. CDR1 SGHNT and CDR2 YYREEE come from the germline V gene (reference sequence). After removal of 1 base from V and 2 bases from J, the junction contained 2 bases not matched to a gene. The CDR3 nucleotides are TGTGCCAGCAGCTTGCAACTAGCGGGGCAAGAGACCCAGTACTTC. The encoded protein is CASSLQLAGQETQYF.

The sample holds many counts of this clonotype. J is TRBJ1-1 and V is TRBV6-6; D is possibly TRBD1 (6 bases). The CDR3 length is 14 residues. The germline V gene has CDR1 MNHNY and CDR2 SVGAGI (reference sequence). V was trimmed by 6 bases and J by 3 bases, leaving 14 bases between them. In DNA form, the CDR3 reads TGTGCCAGCAGCCCCGGCAGGGGTGACACTGAAGCTTTCTTT. Amino acid sequence: CASSPGRGDTEAFF.

The table lists this clonotype with many counts. The rearrangement links TRBV20-1 to TRBJ1-1; the match to TRBD1 covers 7 bases. The CDR3 loop spans 15 amino acids. V trimming: 0 bases; J trimming: 4 bases; junction bases outside the gene matches: 8. Germline CDR1 reads DFQATT; CDR2 reads SNEGSKA (reference sequence). CDR3 residues: CSARDPRQGITEAFF. The CDR3, as DNA: TGCAGTGCTAGAGATCCTCGACAGGGAATCACTGAAGCTTTCTTT.

This clonotype appeared a few times. This chain links TRBV5-1 with TRBJ2-5; 7 bases line up with TRBD2. The CDR3 spans 15 residues. Germline V CDR1 and CDR2: SGHRS, YFSETQ. V shed 4 bases, J shed 5 bases, and the junction held 11 bases outside the gene matches. The chain's CDR3 is CASSPLAGVVETQYF. The CDR3 DNA reads TGCGCCAGCAGCCCCCTTGCGGGGGTGGTTGAGACCCAGTACTTC.

This clonotype was picked up many times. This chain joins TRBV12-3 or TRBV12-4 and TRBJ1-2; D is uncertain. Trimming took 6 bases from V and 8 from J, leaving 19 bases between them. This CDR3 has 14 residues. The DNA for the CDR3 is TGTGCCAGCAGCTTTCCTTTTAGGGCGTACGGCTACACCTTC. Translating gives CASSFPFRAYGYTF.

This clonotype was observed a handful of times. This chain connects TRBV25-1 to TRBJ2-7, with D maybe TRBD2 (5 bases). Trimming shortened V by 3 bases and J by 0 bases, and 9 bases separated the two germline ends. The length of the CDR3 is 14 residues. The V gene's germline CDR1 is MGHDK and CDR2 SYGVNS. CDR3: CASSEVGDSYEQYF. The CDR3 DNA sequence: TGTGCCAGCAGTGAGGTCGGGGACTCCTACGAGCAGTACTTC.